This T cell receptor beta chain was sequenced for a study of blood T cell repertoires in COVID-19. Study in general: COVID-19 samples, acute and convalescent, were from the United States, Italy and Spain. In each case, the material was cDNA or gDNA derived from T cells, B-cell-depleted T cells, or PBMCs.

Methods used by the authors: Reference gene primer amplification in the assay estimated nucleated cell counts. Some clones are missing from TCRdb's copy, which holds only in-frame ones; the method was immunoSEQ multiplex PCR. That table gives V, J and clone size, and the DNA gave D and trimming. The sample lists over 250,000 clones; roughly nine tenths were seen once. A single count supports this clone. This TCR derives from a man aged 50-59 years with acute or convalescent COVID-19. Source material: peripheral blood.

The CDR3 region is CASITGAQTEAFF. CDR3 nucleotides: TGTGCCAGCATCACAGGGGCACAGACTGAAGCTTTCTTT. This chain links TRBV12-3 or TRBV12-4 with TRBJ1-1, with 7 bases identical to TRBD1. Unmatched junction bases numbered 7, after V lost 7 bases and J lost 5 bases. The CDR3 is 13 residues long.